These 22 T cell receptor beta chains originate from one sample sequenced in a study of blood T cell repertoires in COVID-19. Profiled with immunoSEQ multiplex PCR; TCRdb holds only in-frame clones, not every one. The sample has 90,000 or so clones; 91% are singletons. Sample: peripheral blood. The source of these receptors is a human donor with active COVID-19. The donor label of this sample is uncertain.

The chain is built from TRBV5-5 and TRBJ2-5; 8 nucleotides agree with TRBD2. The CDR3 has 15 residues. Trimming removed 2 bases from V and 5 bases from J; junction bases left unmatched: 8. CDR1 SGHKS and CDR2 YYEKEE come from the germline V gene (reference sequence). Written as DNA, the CDR3 is TGTGCCAGCAGCTTCGCCGGACTAGCAGCCGAGACCCAGTACTTC. Its protein product is CASSFAGLAAETQYF.

The V gene is TRBV6-5, the J gene TRBJ1-1; possible D gene TRBD1, 6 bases. The CDR3 covers 15 residues. The V end lost 0 bases, the J end lost 5 bases, and 13 bases lay between the germline ends. Germline CDR1 MNHEY, CDR2 SVGAGI. CDR3 sequence reads: CASSYSGGGRTEAFF. The DNA of the CDR3 is TGTGCCAGCAGTTACTCTGGCGGGGGGCGAACTGAAGCTTTCTTT.

The gene calls are TRBV6-5 and TRBJ2-5, with 10 nucleotides matching TRBD1. Germline V gene data show CDR1 as MNHEY and CDR2 as SVGAGI. The junction had 2 bases not matched to a gene; V was cut back by 0 bases and J by 4 bases. The length of the CDR3 is 15 residues. In DNA, the CDR3 is TGTGCCAGCAGTTACTCGAGGACAGGGGGAGAGACCCAGTACTTC. Its protein product is CASSYSRTGGETQYF.

The CDR3 DNA is TGCGCCAGCAGCCGCCAAGTACGGACTAGCGGGGGCCCACAGCAGTATTTT. It codes for CASSRQVRTSGGPQQYF. This chain joins TRBV4-1 and TRBJ2-3, with TRBD2 identical over 13 bases. There are 17 residues in the CDR3. The V segment lost 4 bases and the J segment 11 bases; nucleotides outside the gene matches: 15. Germline V lookup: CDR1 MGHRA, CDR2 YSYEKL.

V is TRBV9 and J is TRBJ2-6, with 10 bases lining up with TRBD1. The germline V gene encodes CDR1 SGDLS and CDR2 YYNGEE. The ends lost 0 bases at V and 1 base at J; junction bases unmatched: 13. This CDR3 region has 21 residues. The CDR3 protein is CASSVGTGGRVWPSGANVLTF. For the CDR3, the DNA is TGTGCCAGCAGCGTAGGGACAGGGGGGCGTGTTTGGCCTTCTGGGGCCAACGTCCTGACTTTC.

The CDR3 here is CASSSRQNSPLHF. In DNA form, the CDR3 reads TGCGCCAGCAGCTCCCGACAAAATTCACCCCTCCACTTT. The chain carries TRBV4-1 and TRBJ1-6; D is uncertain. V lost 5 bases, J lost 7 bases, and 9 bases lay in between. The CDR3 consists of 13 residues. Germline V gene sequence: CDR1 MGHRA, CDR2 YSYEKL.

The rearrangement joins TRBV7-3 to TRBJ2-1, with 10 bases matching TRBD1. The CDR3 is 17 residues long. Germline V gives CDR1 SGHTA, CDR2 FQGTGA. V dropped 4 bases and J dropped 4; count of bases not matched to a gene: 10. As DNA, the CDR3 is TGTGCCAGCAGCTCTCCGGCCGGGACAGGGGAGTACAATGAGCAGTTCTTC. This codes for CASSSPAGTGEYNEQFF. Full variable domain (remainder filled in from reference TRBV7-3 and TRBJ2-1): GAGVSQTPSNKVTEKGKYVELRCDPISGHTALYWYRQSLGQGPEFLIYFQGTGAADDSGLPNDRFFAVRPEGSVSTLKIQRTERGDSAVYLCASSSPAGTGEYNEQFFGPGTRLTVL.

The genes are TRBV27 and TRBJ1-1; D is uncertain. The V gene lost 6 bases and the J gene lost 1 base, with 12 bases spanning the gap. The CDR3 is 14 residues long. Germline loops: CDR1 MNHEY, CDR2 SMNVEV (reference sequence). DNA for the CDR3: TGTGCCAGCAGGCCCGCGGCCGAGAACACTGAAGCTTTCTTT. This codes for CASRPAAENTEAFF.

This clone has only one observation. The rearrangement uses TRBV19 and TRBJ1-2, with D perhaps TRBD1 (5 bases). The V and J ends lost 7 bases and 2 bases respectively, with 14 bases between them. The germline V gene has CDR1 LNHDA and CDR2 SQIVND (reference sequence). This CDR3 is 14 amino acids long. In DNA, the CDR3 is TGTGCCAGTACCCCTGCCCAGGGCAACTATGGCTACACCTTC. It specifies CASTPAQGNYGYTF.

V gene TRBV4-3 combines with J gene TRBJ2-2; 10 nucleotides align to TRBD2. V dropped 1 base and J dropped 1; count of bases not matched to a gene: 3. CDR3 length equals 17 residues. Looked up from germline, CDR1 is LGHNA and CDR2 is YSLEER. CDR3 residues: CASSQGASGGNTGELFF. The CDR3 nucleotides are TGCGCCAGCAGCCAAGGGGCTAGCGGGGGGAACACCGGGGAGCTGTTTTTT.

This clone was recorded only once. V usage is TRBV6-2 or TRBV6-3 and J usage is TRBJ2-7; 9 positions agree with TRBD2. Germline V gene sequence: CDR1 MNHEY, CDR2 SVGEGT. V shed 4 bases, J shed 0 bases, and the junction held 13 bases outside the gene matches. The CDR3 extends over 18 amino acids. The CDR3 is CASSSRLAGTSSSYEQYF. In DNA, the CDR3 is TGTGCCAGCAGTTCGCGGCTAGCGGGGACGAGTTCCTCCTACGAGCAGTACTTC.

This clone was counted a few times. The chain uses TRBV10-3 and TRBJ1-5; 7 nucleotides match TRBD1. With V trimmed by 10 bases and J by 0 bases, 3 bases remained unmatched. The CDR3 is 13 amino acids. CDR1 and CDR2 from the germline V gene are ENHRY and SYGVKD. In DNA form, the CDR3 reads TGTGCCACGGGACAGCATAGCAATCAGCCCCAGCATTTT. It yields the protein CATGQHSNQPQHF.

This chain links TRBV15 with TRBJ1-4; TRBD1 is a possible D gene (6 bases). The CDR3 is 14 amino acids. Per the germline V gene, CDR1 is LNHNV and CDR2 is YYDKDF (reference sequence). The V end was cut by 1 base, the J end by 5 bases, with 8 bases between. CDR3 DNA sequence: TGTGCCACCAGCAGAGGACAGGCAAATGAAAAACTGTTTTTT. It codes for CATSRGQANEKLFF.

This sequence joins TRBV5-4 and TRBJ2-2; possible D gene TRBD1, 6 bases. The CDR3 contains 15 residues. CDR1 is SGHNT and CDR2 is YYREEE in the germline V gene (reference sequence). Trimming left V 4 bases short and J 4 bases short, with 14 bases between. The CDR3 loop reads CASSITGSVTGELFF. The CDR3 region has the DNA TGTGCCAGCAGCATCACAGGGTCGGTCACCGGGGAGCTGTTTTTT.

The rearrangement uses TRBV2 and TRBJ2-7, with D perhaps matching TRBD1 (5 bases). Germline V CDR1 and CDR2: SNHLY, FYNNEI. This CDR3 has 13 residues. V was shortened by 10 bases and J by 1 base, with 14 bases between the two germline ends. CDR3 amino acids: CATKQAQSYEQYF. The CDR3 DNA follows: TGTGCCACCAAACAGGCCCAATCCTACGAGCAGTACTTC.

The rearrangement uses TRBV5-1 and TRBJ2-3; 10 bases agree with TRBD2. Germline V gives CDR1 SGHRS, CDR2 YFSETQ. The CDR3 runs 14 residues. V lost 4 bases to trimming and J lost 4 bases; unmatched junction nucleotides: 3. The CDR3 is CASSTLAGADTQYF. CDR3 nucleotide sequence: TGCGCCAGCAGCACCCTAGCGGGGGCAGATACGCAGTATTTT.

The chain couples TRBV3-1 (or the pseudogene TRBV3-2) to TRBJ2-1; 8 nucleotides agree with TRBD2. From germline, CDR1 is LGHDT and CDR2 YNNKEL (reference sequence). The CDR3 sequence is 16 residues long. Trimming cost V 0 bases and J 4 bases; bases outside gene matches: 5. CDR3 nucleotides: TGTGCCAGCAGCCAAGATGGCGGCGGGGGGTACAATGAGCAGTTCTTC. Translating gives CASSQDGGGGYNEQFF.

The V gene is TRBV5-5, the J gene TRBJ2-5; perhaps TRBD1 as D (6 bases). Germline V gene lookup returns CDR1 SGHKS and CDR2 YYEKEE (reference sequence). The germline V and J ends were trimmed by 1 base and 4 bases, with 11 bases remaining between them. The CDR3 is made up of 14 amino acids. DNA for the CDR3: TGTGCCAGCAGCTTGACAGGGACCGTAGAGACCCAGTACTTC. Amino acid sequence: CASSLTGTVETQYF.

The chain uses TRBV4-1 and TRBJ1-4; the match to TRBD1 covers 7 bases. Germline loops: CDR1 MGHRA, CDR2 YSYEKL. J gave up 8 bases and V 5 bases, and 17 bases lay outside the gene matches. The CDR3 spans 17 residues. The CDR3: CASSNRGQTRGGEKLFF. CDR3 DNA sequence: TGCGCCAGCAGCAACAGGGGACAGACTCGCGGAGGCGAAAAACTGTTTTTT.

The genes are TRBV9 and TRBJ1-4; tentative D call: TRBD1 (5 bases). Deletions cut 0 bases from V and 4 bases from J, with 10 bases between. Germline assignment: CDR1 SGDLS and CDR2 YYNGEE. The CDR3 runs 15 residues. In nucleotides, the CDR3 is TGTGCCAGCAGCGTAGAGGCAGGGATTAATGAAAAACTGTTTTTT. Translation: CASSVEAGINEKLFF.

The chain combines TRBV19 with TRBJ2-1; TRBD2 matches 10 bases. Looked up from germline, CDR1 is LNHDA and CDR2 is SQIVND (reference sequence). The length of the CDR3 is 15 residues. Losses at the gene ends were 7 bases for V and 1 base for J; bases not matched to a gene: 4. The CDR3 region is CASTGLADSYNEQFF. The CDR3 region has the DNA TGTGCCAGTACCGGACTAGCGGATTCCTACAATGAGCAGTTCTTC.

The J gene is TRBJ2-5, the V gene TRBV5-1; TRBD1 agrees at 11 bases. Germline lookup yields CDR1 SGHRS and CDR2 YFSETQ. This CDR3 has 14 residues. After removal of 4 bases from V and 7 bases from J, the junction contained 6 bases not matched to a gene. The CDR3 DNA reads as TGCGCCAGCAGCAGGACAGGGGGCGAAGGGACCCAGTACTTC. Its protein is CASSRTGGEGTQYF.